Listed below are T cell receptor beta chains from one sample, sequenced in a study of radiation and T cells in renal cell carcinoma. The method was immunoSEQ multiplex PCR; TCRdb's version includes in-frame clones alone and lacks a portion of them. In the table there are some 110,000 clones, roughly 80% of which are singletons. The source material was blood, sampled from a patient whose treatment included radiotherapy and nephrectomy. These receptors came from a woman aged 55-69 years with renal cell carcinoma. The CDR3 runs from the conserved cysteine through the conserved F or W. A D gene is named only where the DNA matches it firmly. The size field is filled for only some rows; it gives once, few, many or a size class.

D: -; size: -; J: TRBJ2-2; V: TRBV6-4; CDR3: CASSDLNTGELFF
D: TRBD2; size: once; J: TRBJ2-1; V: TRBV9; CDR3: CASSGPTSGGRNEQFF
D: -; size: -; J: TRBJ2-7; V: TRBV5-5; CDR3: CASRPRDDLLPNEQYF
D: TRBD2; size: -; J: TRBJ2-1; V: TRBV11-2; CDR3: CASSLASGGYNEQFF
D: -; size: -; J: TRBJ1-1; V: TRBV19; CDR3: CASSKGVGYTEAFF
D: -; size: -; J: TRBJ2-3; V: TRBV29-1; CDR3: CSVITGSDTQYF
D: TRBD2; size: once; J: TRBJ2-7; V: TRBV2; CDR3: CASSEERGASYEQYF
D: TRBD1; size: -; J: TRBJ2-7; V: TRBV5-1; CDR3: CASSSLDRGIYEQYF
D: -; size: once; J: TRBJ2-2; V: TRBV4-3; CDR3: CASSQELSSLSPGELFF
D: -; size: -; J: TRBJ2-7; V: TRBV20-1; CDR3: CSARGGKEQYF
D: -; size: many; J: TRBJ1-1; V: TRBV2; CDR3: CASSERRAGLGAEAFF
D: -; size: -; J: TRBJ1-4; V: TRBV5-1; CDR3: CASSDGGTTRKLFF
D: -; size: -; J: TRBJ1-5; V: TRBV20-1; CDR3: CSARANQPQHF
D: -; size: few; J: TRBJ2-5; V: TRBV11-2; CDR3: CASSLAGQPRETQYF
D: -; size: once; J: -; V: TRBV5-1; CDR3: CASSLAPGLYEQYF
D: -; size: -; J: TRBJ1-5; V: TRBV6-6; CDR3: CASSTPEVGNQPQHF
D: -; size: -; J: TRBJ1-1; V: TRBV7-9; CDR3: CASSDPGSGRTEAFF
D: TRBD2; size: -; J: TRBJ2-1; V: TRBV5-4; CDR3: CASSQGTSGEYNEQFF
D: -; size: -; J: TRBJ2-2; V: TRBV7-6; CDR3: CASSLPDGWPGELFF
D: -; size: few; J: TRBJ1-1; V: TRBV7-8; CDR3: CASSLDRLAEAFF
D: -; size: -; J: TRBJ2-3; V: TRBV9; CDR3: CASSVDQRTDTQYF
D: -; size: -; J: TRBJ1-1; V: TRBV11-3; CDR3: CASSLPLGEAFF
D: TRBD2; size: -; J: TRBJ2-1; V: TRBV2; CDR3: CASVRASGESSYNEQFF
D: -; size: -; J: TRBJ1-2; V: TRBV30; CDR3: CAWGQELGGYTF
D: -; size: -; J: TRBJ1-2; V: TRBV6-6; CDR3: CASSYTNYGYTF
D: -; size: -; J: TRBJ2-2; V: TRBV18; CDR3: CASSLALGDTGELFF
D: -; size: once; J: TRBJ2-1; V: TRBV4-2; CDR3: CASSQAQDNNEQFF
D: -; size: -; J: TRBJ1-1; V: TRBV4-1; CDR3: CASSQGGVAGTEAFF
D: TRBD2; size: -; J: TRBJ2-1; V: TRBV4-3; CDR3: CASSQDTSGYNEQFF
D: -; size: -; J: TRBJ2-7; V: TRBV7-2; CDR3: CASSFELGEQYF
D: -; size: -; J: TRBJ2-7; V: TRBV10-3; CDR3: CAISRSVEDEQYF
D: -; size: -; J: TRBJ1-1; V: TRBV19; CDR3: CASSTGRLNTEAFF
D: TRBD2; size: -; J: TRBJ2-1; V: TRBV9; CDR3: CASSLAGGNYNEQFF
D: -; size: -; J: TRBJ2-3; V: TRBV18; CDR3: CASSPALDTQYF
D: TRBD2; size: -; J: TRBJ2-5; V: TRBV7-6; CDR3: CASSSGLAGGLGETQYF
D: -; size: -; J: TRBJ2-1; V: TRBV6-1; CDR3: CASSFEGSNEQFF
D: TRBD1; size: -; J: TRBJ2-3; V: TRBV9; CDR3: CASSVGDRGQSTDTQYF
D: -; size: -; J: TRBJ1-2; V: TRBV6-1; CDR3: CASSEGGYGYTF
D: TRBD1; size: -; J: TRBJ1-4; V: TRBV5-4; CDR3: CASSYGTGGQNEKLFF
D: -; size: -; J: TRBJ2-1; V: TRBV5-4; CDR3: CASSLDGYNEQFF
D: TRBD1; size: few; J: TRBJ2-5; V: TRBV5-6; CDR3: CASSLVGQGEETQYF
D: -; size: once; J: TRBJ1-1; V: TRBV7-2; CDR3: CASSLGWRGAFF
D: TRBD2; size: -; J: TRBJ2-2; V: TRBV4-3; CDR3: CASSHTSAGELFF